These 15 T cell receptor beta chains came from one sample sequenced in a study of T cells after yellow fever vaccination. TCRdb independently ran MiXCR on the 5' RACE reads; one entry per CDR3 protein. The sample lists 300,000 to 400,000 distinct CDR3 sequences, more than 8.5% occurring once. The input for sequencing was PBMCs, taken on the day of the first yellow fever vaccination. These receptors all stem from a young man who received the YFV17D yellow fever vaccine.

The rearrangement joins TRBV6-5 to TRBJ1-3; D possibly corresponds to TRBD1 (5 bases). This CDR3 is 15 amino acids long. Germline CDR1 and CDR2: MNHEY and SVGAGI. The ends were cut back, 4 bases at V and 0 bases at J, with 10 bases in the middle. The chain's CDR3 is CASSFDRLSGNTIYF. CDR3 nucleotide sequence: TGTGCCAGCAGTTTCGACAGACTCTCTGGAAACACCATATATTTT.

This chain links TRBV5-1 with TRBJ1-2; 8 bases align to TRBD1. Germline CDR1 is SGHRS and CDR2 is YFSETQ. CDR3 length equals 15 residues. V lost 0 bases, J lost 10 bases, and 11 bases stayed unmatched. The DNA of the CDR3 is TGCGCCAGCAGCTTGGATCTGTCGGCAGGGGGCGACTACACCTTC. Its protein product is CASSLDLSAGGDYTF.

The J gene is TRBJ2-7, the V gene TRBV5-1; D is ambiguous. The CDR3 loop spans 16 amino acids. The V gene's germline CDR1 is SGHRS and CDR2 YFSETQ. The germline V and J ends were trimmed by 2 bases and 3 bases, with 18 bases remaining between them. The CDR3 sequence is CASSLGLKPADYEQYF. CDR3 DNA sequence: TGCGCCAGCAGCTTAGGTTTGAAGCCGGCTGACTACGAGCAGTACTTC.

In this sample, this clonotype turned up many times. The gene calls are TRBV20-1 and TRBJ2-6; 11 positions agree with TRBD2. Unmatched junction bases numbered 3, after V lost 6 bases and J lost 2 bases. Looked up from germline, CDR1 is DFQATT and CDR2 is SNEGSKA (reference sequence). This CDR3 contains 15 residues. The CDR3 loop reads CSAVAGGPGANVLTF. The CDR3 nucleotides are TGCAGTGCCGTAGCGGGGGGGCCTGGGGCCAACGTCCTGACTTTC.

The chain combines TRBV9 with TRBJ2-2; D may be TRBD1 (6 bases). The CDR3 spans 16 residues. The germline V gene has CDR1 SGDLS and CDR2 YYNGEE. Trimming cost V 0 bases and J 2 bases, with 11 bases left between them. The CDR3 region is CASSVGGRGNTGELFF. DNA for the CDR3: TGTGCCAGCAGCGTAGGTGGCAGGGGCAACACCGGGGAGCTGTTTTTT.

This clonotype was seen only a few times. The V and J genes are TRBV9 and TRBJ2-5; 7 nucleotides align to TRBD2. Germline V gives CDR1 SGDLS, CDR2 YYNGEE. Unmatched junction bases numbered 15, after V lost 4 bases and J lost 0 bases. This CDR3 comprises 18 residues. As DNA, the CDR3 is TGTGCCAGCAGCCACCGGCGAGTGGGGCGGGGGAACCAAGAGACCCAGTACTTC. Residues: CASSHRRVGRGNQETQYF.

The CDR3 DNA follows: TGTGCCAGCAGCGTGCGGGGGGGTAGCACAGATACGCAGTATTTT. This encodes CASSVRGGSTDTQYF. The genes are TRBV9 and TRBJ2-3; 9 nucleotides line up with TRBD2. CDR3 length: 15 amino acids. V was clipped by 2 bases and J by 0 bases; unmatched bases: 1. The V gene's germline CDR1 is SGDLS and CDR2 YYNGEE.

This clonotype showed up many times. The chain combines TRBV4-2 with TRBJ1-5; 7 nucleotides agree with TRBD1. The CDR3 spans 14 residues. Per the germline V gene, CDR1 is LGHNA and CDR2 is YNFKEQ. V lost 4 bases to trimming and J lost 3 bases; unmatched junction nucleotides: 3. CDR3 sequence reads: CASSPGTDNQPQHF. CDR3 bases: TGTGCCAGCAGCCCAGGGACAGACAATCAGCCCCAGCATTTT.

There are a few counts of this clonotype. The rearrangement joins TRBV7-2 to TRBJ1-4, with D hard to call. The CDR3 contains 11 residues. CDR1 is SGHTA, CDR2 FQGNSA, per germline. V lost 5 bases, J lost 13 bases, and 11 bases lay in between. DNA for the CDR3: TGTGCCAGCAGCATTAGTAGGAGACTGTTTTTT. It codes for CASSISRRLFF. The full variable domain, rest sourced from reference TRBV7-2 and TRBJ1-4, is GAGVSQSPSNKVTEKGKDVELRCDPISGHTALYWYRQSLGQGLEFLIYFQGNSAPDKSGLPSDRFSAERTGGSVSTLTIQRTQQEDSAVYLCASSISRRLFFGSGTQLSVL.

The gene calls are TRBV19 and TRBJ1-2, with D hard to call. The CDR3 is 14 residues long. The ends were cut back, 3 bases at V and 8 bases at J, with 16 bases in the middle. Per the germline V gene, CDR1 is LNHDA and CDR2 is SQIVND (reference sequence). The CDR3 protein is CASSMTEGRRGYTF. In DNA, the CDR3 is TGTGCCAGTAGTATGACGGAGGGCCGGCGGGGCTACACCTTC.

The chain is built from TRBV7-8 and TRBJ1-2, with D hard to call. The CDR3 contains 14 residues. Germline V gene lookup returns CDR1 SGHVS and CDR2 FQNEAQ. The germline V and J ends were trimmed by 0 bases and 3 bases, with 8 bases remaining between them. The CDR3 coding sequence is TGTGCCAGCAGCTTAGCAAGCTTGGACTATGGCTACACCTTC. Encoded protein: CASSLASLDYGYTF.

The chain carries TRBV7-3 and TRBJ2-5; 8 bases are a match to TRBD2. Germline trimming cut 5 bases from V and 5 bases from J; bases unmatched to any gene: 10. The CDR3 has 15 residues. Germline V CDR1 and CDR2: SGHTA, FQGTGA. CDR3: CASSAIRGGRETQYF. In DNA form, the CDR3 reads TGTGCCAGCAGCGCAATTCGGGGGGGCAGGGAGACCCAGTACTTC.

Here the CDR3 reads CASSNQEKLFF. For the CDR3, the DNA is TGTGCCAGCAGCAATCAGGAAAAACTGTTTTTT. This chain links TRBV7-9 with TRBJ1-4; D call uncertain. V lost 5 bases to trimming and J lost 8 bases, with 6 bases between them. Germline V gene lookup returns CDR1 SEHNR and CDR2 FQNEAQ (reference sequence). This CDR3 has 11 amino acids.

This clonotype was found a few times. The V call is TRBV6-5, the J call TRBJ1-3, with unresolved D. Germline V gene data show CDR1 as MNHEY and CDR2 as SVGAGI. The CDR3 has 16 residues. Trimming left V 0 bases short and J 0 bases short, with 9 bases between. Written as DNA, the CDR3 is TGTGCCAGCAGTTACTCGAGTCCGATCTCTGGAAACACCATATATTTT. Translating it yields CASSYSSPISGNTIYF.

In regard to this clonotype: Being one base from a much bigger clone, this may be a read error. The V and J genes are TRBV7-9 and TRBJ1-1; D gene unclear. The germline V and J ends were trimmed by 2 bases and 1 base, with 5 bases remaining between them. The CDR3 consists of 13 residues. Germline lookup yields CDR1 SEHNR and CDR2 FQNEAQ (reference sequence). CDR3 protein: CASSLKKNTEAFF. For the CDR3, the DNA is TGTGCCAGCAGCTTAAAGAAGAACACTGAAGCTTTCTTT.